The 14 T cell receptor beta chains below come from one sample, sequenced in a study of regulatory T cells in long-lasting Graves disease (dated by TCRdb to 2020 to 2022). The library came from multiplex PCR. Reads for this sample came from an Illumina HiSeq 4000. iRepertoire HTBI primers and Arm-PCR amplification of CDR3 regions were used to construct TCR beta libraries. TCRdb's own reprocessing of the public reads used fastp at Q25 and MiXCR and kept productive beta chains. CDR3 protein duplicates are merged, each entry listing the most common genes and DNA. This sample is represented by roughly 380,000 distinct CDR3 sequences; around 15% of them were singletons. The biggest ten clones account for roughly 20% of the sample. Taken with the paper, the label for time point translates to: newly diagnosed GD, antithyroid drugs for less than 3 months. For both TCR sequencing and RNA sequencing, RNA was extracted from PBMCs using TRIzol.

The sequences come from peripheral blood mononuclear cells (PBMCs), collected at new diagnosis, from a patient treated with antithyroid drugs. These receptors originate from a female donor with Graves disease.

This clonotype was detected many times. The chain joins TRBV29-1 to TRBJ2-1; 8 bases agree with TRBD2. The CDR3 loop spans 14 amino acids. Germline loops: CDR1 SQVTM, CDR2 ANQGSEA. The trim removed 4 bases at V and 8 bases at J, leaving 10 bases unmatched. The CDR3 sequence is CSVVGFSGIDEQFF. The CDR3 DNA sequence: TGCAGCGTTGTTGGGTTTAGCGGGATAGATGAGCAGTTCTTC.

This clonotype was found many times. The chain joins TRBV12-3 or TRBV12-4 to TRBJ2-3; no definite D call. The CDR3 length is 21 residues. V lost 2 bases, J lost 2 bases, and 29 bases lay in between. The CDR3 here is CASSLFQLPLTLGWYTDTQYF. The CDR3 DNA reads TGTGCCAGCAGTTTATTCCAGCTACCTCTAACCCTGGGCTGGTACACAGATACGCAGTATTTT.

A note on this clonotype: Only one base separates this from a far larger clonotype, so it likely reflects a read error. The V gene is TRBV6-2 or TRBV6-3, the J gene TRBJ1-2; tentatively, D is TRBD1 (5 bases). The CDR3 covers 13 residues. The V and J ends lost 7 bases and 4 bases respectively, with 13 bases between them. The germline CDR1 and CDR2 sequences are MNHEY and SVGEGT. The CDR3 nucleotides are TGTGCCAGCAATCCCCGTCAGGGCTATGGCTACACCTTC. Translation: CASNPRQGYGYTF.

In this sample, this clonotype turned up many times. This chain links TRBV3-1 with TRBJ1-3, with D tentatively TRBD1 (5 bases). CDR1 and CDR2 from the germline V gene are LGHDT and YNNKEL (reference sequence). The length of the CDR3 is 13 residues. Trimming took off 5 bases at V and 5 bases at J, with 10 bases between the two ends. In DNA form, the CDR3 reads TGTGCCAGCAGCACCGGGGGTCGAAACACCATATATTTT. It translates to CASSTGGRNTIYF. Full variable domain (rest looked up from reference TRBV3-1 and TRBJ1-3): DTAVSQTPKYLVTQMGNDKSIKCEQNLGHDTMYWYKQDSKKFLKIMFSYNNKELIINETVPNRFSPKSPDKAHLNLHINSLELGDSAVYFCASSTGGRNTIYFGEGSWLTVV.

This clonotype came up many times. This rearrangement joins TRBV19 to TRBJ2-7, with D possibly called TRBD1 or TRBD2 (5 bases each). The CDR3 is made up of 14 amino acids. V was shortened by 3 bases and J by 5 bases, with 14 bases between the two germline ends. CDR1 and CDR2 (germline): LNHDA, SQIVND (reference sequence). The CDR3 sequence is CASSINSGSNEQYF. The CDR3 nucleotides read TGTGCCAGTAGTATTAACTCAGGGAGTAACGAGCAGTACTTC.

The sample holds one count of this clonotype. A far more abundant clone sits one base away, making this likely a read error. This chain joins TRBV28 and TRBJ2-7; D could derive from TRBD1 or TRBD2 (6 bases each). V was pared by 6 bases and J by 7 bases, with 22 bases between. CDR3 length: 15 residues. Germline CDR1 and CDR2: MDHEN and SYDVKM. The CDR3 spells CASSSGTQDYNEQYF. The CDR3 region has the DNA TGTGCCAGCAGCTCCGGGACACAGGACTACAATGAGCAGTACTTC.

This clonotype was seen more than once but under ten times. The rearrangement links TRBV3-1 to TRBJ2-1, with no clear D. Germline-derived CDR1 and CDR2 are LGHDT and YNNKEL (reference sequence). The V and J ends lost 2 bases and 4 bases respectively, with 9 bases between them. The CDR3 runs 14 residues. The CDR3 region has the DNA TGTGCCAGCAGCCAATTAGGGCAGTACAATGAGCAGTTCTTC. It is translated as CASSQLGQYNEQFF.

A few counts support this clonotype. This sequence joins TRBV7-2 and TRBJ2-1; D not resolved. V lost 2 bases and J 0 bases, leaving 17 bases between the germline ends. The CDR3 is 18 residues long. Germline V gene lookup returns CDR1 SGHTA and CDR2 FQGNSA. CDR3 residues: CASSLRGLKESSYNEQFF. In nucleotides, the CDR3 is TGTGCCAGCAGCTTAAGAGGTCTGAAGGAAAGCTCCTACAATGAGCAGTTCTTC.

This clonotype was recorded a few times. A much larger clone sits a single nucleotide away, making a read error possible. J is TRBJ2-3 and V is TRBV7-9, with a possible D match to TRBD2 (6 bases). Trimming pared 10 bases from V and 6 bases from J, leaving 26 bases between. This CDR3 is 16 amino acids long. CDR1 SEHNR and CDR2 FQNEAQ come from the germline V gene (reference sequence). CDR3 amino acids: CANKRLQGLRTDTQYF. The DNA for the CDR3 is TGTGCCAACAAGCGTTTACAAGGACTAAGGACGGATACGCAGTATTTT.

This clonotype was recorded many times. The V gene is TRBV7-9, the J gene TRBJ1-2, with 7 nucleotides matching TRBD1. Germline V gene lookup returns CDR1 SEHNR and CDR2 FQNEAQ (reference sequence). The V segment lost 5 bases and the J segment 6 bases; nucleotides outside the gene matches: 6. This CDR3 is built from 13 residues. The CDR3 sequence is CASSMEGAHGYTF. The CDR3 DNA is TGTGCCAGCAGCATGGAGGGGGCACATGGCTACACCTTC.

At least ten counts were recorded for this clonotype. This chain links TRBV28 with TRBJ1-2; 7 nucleotides match TRBD1. Germline CDR1 is MDHEN and CDR2 is SYDVKM. The CDR3 consists of 15 residues. V lost 4 bases and J lost 4; bases outside the gene matches: 9. DNA of the CDR3: TGTGCCAGCAGTTGGACTTACAGGGGCGGCTATGGCTACACCTTC. Translation gives CASSWTYRGGYGYTF.

This clonotype was seen many times. The gene calls are TRBV5-5 and TRBJ1-1; D unclear. With 2 bases removed from V and 2 bases from J, the gap between germline ends came to 10 bases. This CDR3 is built from 14 residues. Germline V lookup: CDR1 SGHKS, CDR2 YYEKEE (reference sequence). The CDR3 sequence: CASSLNVANTEAFF. CDR3 DNA: TGTGCCAGCAGCTTAAACGTAGCCAACACTGAAGCTTTCTTT.

This clonotype appeared once. This sequence is one base from a far larger clone and is likely a read error. The chain links TRBV6-1 to TRBJ1-4, with 10 bases fitting TRBD1. In germline, CDR1 is MNHNS, CDR2 SASEGT. The CDR3 consists of 13 residues. In DNA, the CDR3 is TGTGCCAGCAGCCCCGGACAGGGGGAAAAACTGGTTTTT. Residues: CASSPGQGEKLVF.

On this clonotype: This may arise from a read error, as a much more abundant clone is one base away. This rearrangement joins TRBV12-3 or TRBV12-4 to TRBJ1-1; D might be TRBD1 (5 bases). This CDR3 comprises 13 residues. V shed 6 bases and J shed 10 bases, with 18 bases lying between them. The CDR3 sequence: CASRRGEVPGAFF. The CDR3 bases are TGTGCCAGCAGGAGAGGGGAGGTTCCTGGAGCTTTCTTT.